This TCR beta chain comes out of a study of blood T cell repertoires in COVID-19. Study context: In each case, the material was cDNA or gDNA derived from T cells, B-cell-depleted T cells, or PBMCs.

From germline, CDR1 is LGHDT and CDR2 YNNKEL (reference sequence). This CDR3 contains 15 residues. V gave up 6 bases and J gave up 1 base; unmatched junction bases: 6. Libraries were prepared by immunoSEQ multiplex PCR; TCRdb keeps only in-frame clonotypes and omits some of them. In the table there are about 250,000 clones, approximately 86% of which are singletons. This TCR was sampled from a woman aged 60 to 75 who had recovered from COVID-19. This chain connects TRBV3-1 (or the pseudogene TRBV3-2) to TRBJ2-5, with 9 bases lining up with TRBD2. What was sequenced was peripheral blood. The CDR3 sequence: CASRRAGGRQETQYF. In DNA, the CDR3 is TGTGCCAGCAGACGAGCGGGGGGACGCCAAGAGACCCAGTACTTC.